The next 10 T cell receptor beta chains were all read from a single sample in a study of cytomegalovirus exposure and HLA in healthy donors. Both 60 Vbeta primers and 13 Jbeta primers went into the PCR. Clones were sequenced by immunoSEQ multiplex PCR, and TCRdb holds only the in-frame ones, with some missing. Of about 160,000 clones in the sample, almost 85% were seen once. Source material: PBMCs. Receptors originate from a boy aged 2 to 10 in good health and CMV-seronegative.

J is TRBJ1-3 and V is TRBV28, with D unresolved. Germline CDR1 and CDR2: MDHEN and SYDVKM. The V end was cut by 3 bases, the J end by 1 base, with 7 bases between. This CDR3 has 14 residues. CDR3 sequence: CASSLAPSGNTIYF. CDR3 DNA sequence: TGTGCCAGCAGTTTGGCTCCTTCTGGAAACACCATATATTTT.

As DNA, the CDR3 is TGTGCCAGCAGCCTCTCCGGGGAGTCCGGGGAGCTGTTTTTT. As protein: CASSLSGESGELFF. The chain joins TRBV7-9 to TRBJ2-2; D perhaps matches TRBD2 (5 bases). This CDR3 is 14 amino acids long. V was trimmed by 5 bases and J by 6 bases, leaving 13 bases between them. The germline V gene has CDR1 SEHNR and CDR2 FQNEAQ (reference sequence).

This clone was counted once. For the CDR3, the DNA is TGTGCCAGCAGCTTTGCTCCACTAGCGGGAGTATCAGAGACCCAGTACTTC. Its translation: CASSFAPLAGVSETQYF. The genes are TRBV7-6 and TRBJ2-5; 11 bases are shared with TRBD2. Germline V gives CDR1 SGHVS, CDR2 FNYEAQ. The CDR3 covers 17 residues. V gave up 3 bases and J gave up 4 bases; unmatched junction bases: 10.

The chain links TRBV7-6 to TRBJ2-5; 7 nucleotides match TRBD1. J was trimmed by 2 bases and V by 5 bases; bases with no gene match: 11. Germline lookup yields CDR1 SGHVS and CDR2 FNYEAQ. The CDR3 extends over 16 amino acids. In DNA form, the CDR3 reads TGTGCCAGCAGCCCCACGCCCGGGACAGCACAAGAGACCCAGTACTTC. It codes for CASSPTPGTAQETQYF.

This chain uses TRBV15 with TRBJ1-4, with no clear D. Germline CDR1 and CDR2: LNHNV and YYDKDF (reference sequence). Trimming took off 5 bases at V and 8 bases at J, with 18 bases between the two ends. CDR3 length: 15 amino acids. The CDR3 sequence: CATSLVRSTREKLFF. In nucleotides, the CDR3 is TGTGCCACCAGCCTTGTACGGTCAACGAGAGAAAAACTGTTTTTT.

The J gene is TRBJ2-7, the V gene TRBV15; D is perhaps TRBD2 (6 bases). Between the trimmed V and J ends, which lost 1 base and 0 bases, there was a span of 10 bases. The V gene's germline CDR1 is LNHNV and CDR2 YYDKDF (reference sequence). The CDR3 consists of 15 residues. The CDR3 sequence is CATSRGRDPSYEQYF. In DNA, the CDR3 is TGTGCCACCAGCAGAGGGCGGGACCCCTCCTACGAGCAGTACTTC.

CDR3 loop: CASSQPMGLAGSNEQFF. The CDR3 DNA reads TGTGCCAGCAGCCAACCTATGGGACTAGCGGGCAGCAATGAGCAGTTCTTC. The rearrangement links TRBV27 to TRBJ2-1; 12 bases align to TRBD2. Trimming removed 6 bases from V and 6 bases from J; junction bases left unmatched: 12. In germline, CDR1 is MNHEY, CDR2 SMNVEV (reference sequence). This CDR3 comprises 17 residues.

The chain employs TRBV11-2 and TRBJ1-1; 8 nucleotides align to TRBD1. This CDR3 contains 14 residues. Germline V gene data show CDR1 as SGHAT and CDR2 as FQNNGV. The ends lost 1 base at V and 10 bases at J; junction bases unmatched: 8. The CDR3 region is CASSLVGDRGRAFF. The CDR3 DNA reads as TGTGCCAGCAGCTTAGTAGGCGACAGGGGAAGAGCTTTCTTT.

The chain has TRBV6-5 and TRBJ1-4; no clear D. This CDR3 has 14 amino acids. Per germline, CDR1 MNHEY and CDR2 SVGAGI. With 2 bases removed from V and 8 bases from J, the gap between germline ends came to 12 bases. In DNA, the CDR3 is TGTGCCAGCAGTTACGGGCAGCCGCTAGAAAAACTGTTTTTT. It codes for CASSYGQPLEKLFF.

The chain joins TRBV29-1 to TRBJ2-5; 10 bases are a match to TRBD1. The DNA matches TRBJ2-7 better at its end, which makes the J call doubtful. The CDR3 runs 13 residues. Per the germline V gene, CDR1 is SQVTM and CDR2 is ANQGSEA. The CDR3 nucleotides read TGCAGCGTCCGCGGGACAGGGGAGTACGAGCAGTACTTC. Protein product: CSVRGTGEYEQYF.